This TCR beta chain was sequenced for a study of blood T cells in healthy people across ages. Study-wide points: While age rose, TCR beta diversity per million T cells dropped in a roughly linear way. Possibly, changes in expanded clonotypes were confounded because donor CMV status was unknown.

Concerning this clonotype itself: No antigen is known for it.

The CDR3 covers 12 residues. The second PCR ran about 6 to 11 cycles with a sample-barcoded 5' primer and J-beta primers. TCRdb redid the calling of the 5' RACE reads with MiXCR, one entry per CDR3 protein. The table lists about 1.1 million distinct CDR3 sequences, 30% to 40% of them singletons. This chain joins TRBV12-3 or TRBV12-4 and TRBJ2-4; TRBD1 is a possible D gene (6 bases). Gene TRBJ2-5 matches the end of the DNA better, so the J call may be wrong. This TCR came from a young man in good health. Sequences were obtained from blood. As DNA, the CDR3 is TGTGCCAGCGCTCGACAGGAAGAGACCCAGTACTTC. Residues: CASARQEETQYF.